This T cell receptor beta chain originates from a study of neurological immune-mediated disorders. Study-level results: When the repertoires were grouped phylogenetically, those of 18 of the 34 multiple sclerosis patients came together in a single cluster of related CDR3 sequences, which points to a possible repertoire-level signature.

TCRdb analysed the 5' RACE reads with MiXCR anew, one entry per CDR3 protein. The sample has 95,000 or so distinct CDR3 sequences, about 3.8% seen once. This clonotype appeared many times. Its antigen is still unknown. It was from 2 million PBMCs stored at -80 C that the unsorted libraries were obtained. The V end lost 1 base, the J end lost 3 bases, and 12 bases lay between the germline ends. Germline V gives CDR1 MGHDK, CDR2 SYGVNS. The CDR3 runs to 15 residues. This chain connects TRBV25-1 to TRBJ1-1; D remains ambiguous. The sequenced sample was PBMCs. The clonotype originates from a woman younger than 35 with multiple sclerosis. As DNA, the CDR3 is TGTGCCAGCAGTGAATCGACCGCTGGGGACACTGAAGCTTTCTTT. It encodes CASSESTAGDTEAFF.